These 7 T cell receptor beta chains came from one sample sequenced in a study of blood T cell repertoires in COVID-19. Sequencing used immunoSEQ multiplex PCR; TCRdb keeps in-frame clones, though not all of them. Found here are about 300,000 clones, roughly 87% of them singletons; the top ten hold roughly 2%. The sample consisted of peripheral blood. The source is a man between 18 and 35 years old with active or convalescent COVID-19.

The V gene is TRBV19, the J gene TRBJ1-5, with D hard to call. Deletions cut 1 base from V and 0 bases from J, with 7 bases between. Germline V gene sequence: CDR1 LNHDA, CDR2 SQIVND (reference sequence). This CDR3 spans 15 amino acids. In DNA form, the CDR3 reads TGTGCCAGTAGTATAGTAATCCCTAGCAATCAGCCCCAGCATTTT. It specifies CASSIVIPSNQPQHF.

This clone was counted a single time. The chain couples TRBV3-1 (or the pseudogene TRBV3-2) to TRBJ1-4; possibly TRBD1 for D (5 bases). This CDR3 contains 15 residues. CDR1 and CDR2 from the germline V gene are LGHDT and YNNKEL (reference sequence). Trimming stripped 1 base from V and 5 bases from J, with 11 bases between. CDR3 sequence (DNA): TGTGCCAGCAGCCAAGGAACAGGAAGGAATGAAAAACTGTTTTTT. Residues: CASSQGTGRNEKLFF.

V gene TRBV19 combines with J gene TRBJ2-2, with D possibly matching TRBD2 (7 bases). Germline values: CDR1 LNHDA, CDR2 SQIVND (reference sequence). The CDR3 consists of 15 residues. V was trimmed by 3 bases and J by 6 bases, leaving 14 bases between them. The CDR3 loop is CASSIGGARAGELFF. The CDR3 DNA is TGTGCCAGTAGTATTGGGGGGGCGCGAGCCGGGGAGCTGTTTTTT.

The V and J genes are TRBV7-8 and TRBJ1-1; D gene ambiguous. Looked up from germline, CDR1 is SGHVS and CDR2 is FQNEAQ. The CDR3 spans 14 residues. Trimming removed 1 base from V and 3 bases from J, with 9 bases in between. CDR3 region: CASSLVGGYTEAFF. In nucleotides, the CDR3 is TGTGCCAGCAGCTTAGTCGGCGGGTACACTGAAGCTTTCTTT.

V usage is TRBV5-1 and J usage is TRBJ2-5, with 8 bases fitting TRBD2. The CDR3 loop spans 16 amino acids. The germline V gene encodes CDR1 SGHRS and CDR2 YFSETQ. J gave up 0 bases and V 3 bases, and 7 bases lay outside the gene matches. The CDR3 here is CASSWKAGVYQETQYF. The CDR3 DNA is TGCGCCAGCAGCTGGAAAGCGGGAGTGTACCAAGAGACCCAGTACTTC.

The genes are TRBV6-6 and TRBJ2-2; D is unresolved. The V gene's germline CDR1 is MNHNY and CDR2 SVGAGI (reference sequence). V was clipped by 6 bases and J by 7 bases, with 6 bases between them. The CDR3 extends over 11 amino acids. This chain's CDR3 is CASSGYGELFF. The CDR3 region has the DNA TGTGCCAGCAGCGGGTACGGGGAGCTGTTTTTT.

The chain uses TRBV7-8 and TRBJ2-7; tentatively, D is TRBD2 (6 bases). V dropped 1 base and J dropped 5 bases, with 6 bases sitting between them. The CDR3 is 12 residues long. The germline V gene has CDR1 SGHVS and CDR2 FQNEAQ. The CDR3 sequence: CASSLGGDEQYF. The CDR3 DNA reads TGTGCCAGCAGCTTAGGGGGGGACGAGCAGTACTTC.